This T cell receptor (beta chain) was observed in a study of T cells after yellow fever vaccination. Study as a whole: Fractions containing few cells were prepared with SMART-Seq v4 Ultra Low Input.

This clonotype was counted a few times. Its antigen remains unknown. Overall study results and limits: Post-booster reappearance was seen for most primary-vaccination clones (about 96% CD4, roughly 86% CD8).

TCRdb used MiXCR to reprocess the 5' RACE reads, holding one entry per CDR3 protein. This table has about 140,000 distinct CDR3 sequences, 7.7% appearing once. The CDR3 covers 12 residues. Germline V gene data show CDR1 as MNHEY and CDR2 as SMNVEV (reference sequence). Trimming shortened V by 2 bases and J by 7 bases, and 5 bases separated the two germline ends. Specimen: CD4+ T cells sorted from PBMCs, collected 5 days after the yellow fever booster vaccination. This rearrangement joins TRBV27 to TRBJ2-2; unclear D gene. The sequence was obtained from a man younger than 45 who received the YFV17D yellow fever vaccine. CDR3 sequence: CASSLTVGELFF. In nucleotides, the CDR3 is TGTGCCAGCAGTTTAACAGTCGGGGAGCTGTTTTTT.